The 5 T cell receptor beta chains given below trace back to one sample, sequenced in a study of brain T cells in children with intractable seizures. The time point was: blood from clinic visit 5 months post-surgery; TSC patient then seizure free. Repertoires were generated with immunoSEQ multiplex PCR, while TCRdb's copy carries only in-frame clones and drops some. Of hundreds of thousands of clones in the sample, 93% were seen once. The specimen was peripheral blood, collected 4 to 5 months after surgery. The source of these receptors is a boy under three years old with tuberous sclerosis and intractable seizures.

The chain uses TRBV9 and TRBJ2-7, with 8 nucleotides matching TRBD1. This CDR3 spans 15 amino acids. V shed 0 bases and J 4 bases; nucleotides not matched to a gene: 6. Germline V CDR1 and CDR2: SGDLS, YYNGEE. The CDR3 here is CASSVDHGQGYEQYF. The CDR3 DNA reads TGTGCCAGCAGCGTAGACCACGGACAGGGATACGAGCAGTACTTC.

CDR3 bases: TGTGCCATCAGTAGAGACAGGAACTATGGCTACACCTTC. The encoded protein is CAISRDRNYGYTF. The chain uses TRBV10-3 and TRBJ1-2, with D perhaps TRBD1 (6 bases). The CDR3 totals 13 residues. Germline V gene sequence: CDR1 ENHRY, CDR2 SYGVKD. V was clipped by 5 bases and J by 2 bases, with 9 bases between them.

This chain uses TRBV30 with TRBJ1-3; D is uncertain. The CDR3 length is 13 residues. Trimming stripped 0 bases from V and 5 bases from J, with 8 bases between. Per the germline V gene, CDR1 is GTSNPN and CDR2 is SVGIG (reference sequence). The CDR3 DNA is TGTGCCTGGAGTGTTCGGAGTCGAAACACCATATATTTT. Amino acid sequence: CAWSVRSRNTIYF.

The chain has TRBV5-1 and TRBJ2-7; 10 bases line up with TRBD2. Germline CDR1 and CDR2: SGHRS and YFSETQ. Trimming cost V 4 bases and J 3 bases; bases outside gene matches: 7. CDR3 length equals 15 residues. CDR3 in DNA: TGCGCCAGCAGCCCTCTAGCGGGAGAAGGCTACGAGCAGTACTTC. Protein product: CASSPLAGEGYEQYF.

This clone was observed a few times. J is TRBJ1-2 and V is TRBV7-9; 10 bases are a match to TRBD1. V lost 5 bases and J lost 3; bases outside the gene matches: 15. The CDR3 is made up of 18 amino acids. Germline lookup yields CDR1 SEHNR and CDR2 FQNEAQ (reference sequence). The CDR3 loop is CASSAPYPTGGTDYGYTF. CDR3 nucleotides: TGTGCCAGCAGCGCACCTTACCCGACAGGGGGCACGGACTATGGCTACACCTTC.